This entry describes one T cell receptor (beta chain). There is no known antigen for this receptor. Base qualities were left out, and no much larger clone turns up one base away. These data belong to a study of T cell responses to AZD1222 COVID-19 vaccine (dated by TCRdb to about 2021). Looking at the study overall: AZD1222 recipients given second doses at about 4 weeks or at about 12 weeks were pooled, since spike-specific TCR depth and breadth were not found to differ between the two schedules. TCR sequencing was performed for fewer than 250 trial participants, of whom approximately 200 were given two doses of AZD1222 and 26 were given two doses of MenACWY control vaccine. Trial participants were enrolled by age into subgroups of 18-55, 56-69 and 70-plus years, and around 150, 29 and 61 TCR-sequenced participants, respectively, were included in these subgroups. Findings and caveats that apply to the study as a whole: Participants were mostly white British and included more females than males, and it was suggested by the authors that clonal diversity may have been underestimated. The vaccine-associated CD4 TCRs covered the entire spike protein, and the dominant responses fell in regions 160-218 and 743-854. The 56-69-year group was small, and its depth increase did not reach significance, likely because of low power. A significant rise in spike-specific TCR breadth and depth was observed after two AZD1222 doses relative to day 0 and relative to MenACWY recipients. Because no samples from the day 14 peak response were available, repertoires could be characterized only after the peak T cell response. Reportedly, almost half of the unique spike-specific TCRs recognized epitopes lying outside the regions that are mutated in the B.1.351 and B.1.1.7 variants. Conclusions about previously exposed vaccinees were limited because only 5 or 6 AZD1222 recipients were SARS-CoV-2 seropositive at baseline.

Germline trimming amounts to 6 bases on V and 9 bases on J, with 12 as the count of junction bases outside the gene matches. CDR1 SGHRS and CDR2 YFSETQ are derived from the germline V gene. Including the terminal cysteine and phenylalanine, the CDR3 comprises 15 residues. Just the 45-base CDR3 DNA is kept, in frame starting at base 1. The CDR3 regions of human TCRbeta chains were analyzed by immunosequencing. As for how the authors treated the data: Repertoire TCRs were checked for matches against a reference library of SARS-CoV-2-specific TCRs that had been generated using the MIRA antigen-specificity platform. Breadth meant the fraction of unique TCRs that were SARS-CoV-2-associated, whereas depth meant the fraction of total T cells that were SARS-CoV-2-associated. Using the MIRA data, each spike-specific TCR was assigned both to the spike region to which the TCR was reactive and to a CD4 or CD8 class. Log10-transformed breadth and depth values were compared by one-way ANOVA with Sidak's multiple comparisons tests. Here the immuneACCESS table is served through TCRdb, limited to in-frame sequences with V and J called. Missing clones are a known gap in these copies; in checked studies unresolved V genes cover under half, and the rest lacks a known reason. The V and J calls and clone size come from that table; D and trimming were worked out from the DNA. In this sample the table shows roughly 99,000 clones, approximately 90% of which occur a single time. In total, the top ten clones hold approximately 4% of the sample.

What this sample's time point label stands for: baseline before first vaccination. Samples from vaccinated people were obtained from the UK trials COV001 and COV002, which included a single-blind randomized controlled phase 2/3 trial of AZD1222 (ChAdOx1 nCoV-19) in healthy adults. Trial participant PBMC samples were collected at day 0 and day 28 after the second dose for TCRbeta chain sequencing. The chain couples TRBV5-1 to TRBJ2-1, with 10 central nucleotides matching TRBD2. This sequence originates from an adult in good health. The source material was peripheral blood, sampled on day 0 of AZD1222 vaccination. The CDR3 loop reads CASTGTAGGPVEQFF. The nucleotide sequence reads TGCGCCAGCACCGGTACAGCGGGGGGGCCGGTTGAGCAGTTCTTC.